The source of this TCR beta chain is a study of blood T cells in healthy people across ages. A second about 6 to 11 cycle PCR used barcoded and J-beta primers. TCRdb itself ran the 5' RACE reads through MiXCR, one entry per CDR3 protein. The data show around 1,100,000 distinct CDR3 sequences, with 35% to 40% seen just once and about 12% held by the top ten. This clonotype was detected only a few times. The source material was blood. The source of this sequence is a man between 18 and 29 years old in good health.

The CDR3 DNA follows: TGTGCCAGCACTAGACAGCGCTCCTATAATTCACCCCTCCACTTT. Protein: CASTRQRSYNSPLHF. This rearrangement joins TRBV6-2 or TRBV6-3 to TRBJ1-6, with D perhaps matching TRBD1 (5 bases). The CDR3 covers 15 residues. CDR1 MNHEY and CDR2 SVGEGT come from the germline V gene. Trimming pared 7 bases from V and 0 bases from J, leaving 10 bases between.